The rows below give T cell receptor beta chains drawn from one sample of a study of T cell responses to AZD1222 COVID-19 vaccine. Sequencing was performed with immunoSEQ multiplex PCR; in TCRdb, only in-frame clones are kept and a portion is missing. The sample holds under 70,000 clones; over 60% are singletons and the top ten take 11% to 15%. The input for sequencing was peripheral blood, taken on day 0 of AZD1222 vaccination. The receptors were sampled from an adult in good health. CDR3s include the opening cysteine and the closing phenylalanine or tryptophan. The D gene is left open where the match is weak. Size is stated for part of the rows, as once, few or many counts, or as a class when the clone is expanded.

d_call: NA; clone_size: NA; j_call: TRBJ2-1; v_call: TRBV4-1; cdr3_aa: CASRDTGYNEQFF; cdr3_nt: TGCGCCAGCAGGGACACTGGATACAATGAGCAGTTCTTC
d_call: NA; clone_size: NA; j_call: TRBJ1-1; v_call: TRBV28; cdr3_aa: CASKTGNTEAFF; cdr3_nt: TGTGCCAGCAAAACGGGTAACACTGAAGCTTTCTTT
d_call: NA; clone_size: NA; j_call: TRBJ2-7; v_call: TRBV6-6; cdr3_aa: CASRVEGPYEQYF; cdr3_nt: TGTGCCAGCAGGGTGGAGGGGCCCTACGAGCAGTACTTC
d_call: NA; clone_size: NA; j_call: TRBJ1-5; v_call: TRBV15; cdr3_aa: CATSRVNQPQHF; cdr3_nt: TGTGCCACCAGCAGAGTTAATCAGCCCCAGCATTTT
d_call: TRBD1; clone_size: NA; j_call: TRBJ1-2; v_call: TRBV14; cdr3_aa: CASSPWTGGGYTF; cdr3_nt: TGTGCCAGCAGCCCATGGACAGGCGGGGGCTACACCTTC
d_call: NA; clone_size: NA; j_call: TRBJ1-1; v_call: TRBV24-1; cdr3_aa: CATYWIDEAFF; cdr3_nt: TGTGCCACATACTGGATCGATGAAGCTTTCTTT
d_call: NA; clone_size: NA; j_call: TRBJ2-1; v_call: TRBV7-2; cdr3_aa: CASSWALYNEQFF; cdr3_nt: TGTGCCAGCAGCTGGGCCCTCTACAATGAGCAGTTCTTC
d_call: NA; clone_size: few; j_call: TRBJ1-2; v_call: TRBV16; cdr3_aa: CASSQFRYGYTF; cdr3_nt: TGTGCCAGCAGCCAATTTCGCTATGGCTACACCTTC
d_call: NA; clone_size: NA; j_call: TRBJ2-7; v_call: TRBV20-1; cdr3_aa: CSAVGILEQYF; cdr3_nt: TGCAGTGCCGTTGGGATCCTGGAGCAGTACTTC
d_call: TRBD1; clone_size: NA; j_call: TRBJ1-4; v_call: TRBV4-3; cdr3_aa: CASSQDPPTGMDEKLFF; cdr3_nt: TGCGCCAGCAGCCAAGATCCCCCGACAGGGATGGATGAAAAACTGTTTTTT
d_call: NA; clone_size: NA; j_call: TRBJ1-2; v_call: TRBV7-2; cdr3_aa: CASSRTEIYGYTF; cdr3_nt: TGTGCCAGCAGCCGAACAGAGATCTATGGCTACACCTTC
d_call: NA; clone_size: NA; j_call: TRBJ2-3; v_call: TRBV11-2; cdr3_aa: CASSLEWVSTDTQYF; cdr3_nt: TGTGCCAGCAGCTTAGAATGGGTCAGCACAGATACGCAGTATTTT
d_call: TRBD2; clone_size: NA; j_call: TRBJ2-7; v_call: TRBV29-1; cdr3_aa: CSVLSGGAYEQYF; cdr3_nt: TGCAGCGTTCTCAGCGGGGGGGCCTACGAGCAGTACTTC
d_call: NA; clone_size: NA; j_call: TRBJ1-6; v_call: TRBV6-5; cdr3_aa: CASSYLNSPLHF; cdr3_nt: TGTGCCAGCAGTTATCTGAATTCACCCCTCCACTTT
d_call: NA; clone_size: NA; j_call: TRBJ1-3; v_call: TRBV18; cdr3_aa: CASSPRDPPAIYF; cdr3_nt: TGTGCCAGCTCACCACGGGACCCCCCAGCCATATATTTT
d_call: NA; clone_size: NA; j_call: TRBJ2-3; v_call: TRBV9; cdr3_aa: CASSVGRGADTQYF; cdr3_nt: TGTGCCAGCAGCGTCGGCAGGGGAGCAGATACGCAGTATTTT
d_call: TRBD1; clone_size: NA; j_call: TRBJ2-5; v_call: TRBV7-2; cdr3_aa: CASSSGQGAWETQYF; cdr3_nt: TGTGCCAGCAGCTCCGGACAGGGGGCTTGGGAGACCCAGTACTTC
d_call: TRBD2; clone_size: few; j_call: TRBJ2-2; v_call: TRBV5-1; cdr3_aa: CASGLAGGLPTGELFF; cdr3_nt: TGCGCCAGCGGCCTAGCGGGGGGGCTCCCCACCGGGGAGCTGTTTTTT
d_call: NA; clone_size: NA; j_call: TRBJ2-3; v_call: TRBV13; cdr3_aa: CASSSRQIISTDTQYF; cdr3_nt: TGTGCCAGCAGCTCCCGTCAGATCATCAGCACAGATACGCAGTATTTT
d_call: TRBD1; clone_size: NA; j_call: TRBJ1-2; v_call: TRBV4-3; cdr3_aa: CASSQALPTGVANYGYTF; cdr3_nt: TGCGCCAGCAGCCAAGCACTACCAACAGGGGTAGCTAACTATGGCTACACCTTC
d_call: TRBD2; clone_size: once; j_call: TRBJ2-1; v_call: TRBV7-6; cdr3_aa: CASSLGLAGDNEQFF; cdr3_nt: TGTGCCAGCAGCTTAGGACTAGCGGGGGACAATGAGCAGTTCTTC
d_call: NA; clone_size: few; j_call: TRBJ2-1; v_call: TRBV4-3; cdr3_aa: CASSQARVSYNEQFF; cdr3_nt: TGCGCCAGCAGCCAAGCCAGGGTAAGCTACAATGAGCAGTTCTTC
d_call: NA; clone_size: NA; j_call: TRBJ1-2; v_call: TRBV20-1; cdr3_aa: CSTGGGNGYTF; cdr3_nt: TGCAGTACTGGGGGAGGGAATGGCTACACCTTC
d_call: TRBD1; clone_size: NA; j_call: TRBJ1-1; v_call: TRBV24-1; cdr3_aa: CATSDSRGPDTEAFF; cdr3_nt: TGTGCCACCAGTGACTCCAGGGGGCCAGACACTGAAGCTTTCTTT
d_call: NA; clone_size: NA; j_call: TRBJ2-7; v_call: TRBV12-3/TRBV12-4; cdr3_aa: CASSYSYEQYF; cdr3_nt: TGTGCCAGCAGTTATAGCTACGAGCAGTACTTC
d_call: NA; clone_size: NA; j_call: TRBJ2-5; v_call: TRBV3-1/TRBV3-2; cdr3_aa: CASSHAIGGRETQYF; cdr3_nt: TGTGCCAGCAGCCATGCCATAGGGGGACGGGAGACCCAGTACTTC
d_call: NA; clone_size: NA; j_call: TRBJ1-2; v_call: TRBV10-2; cdr3_aa: CASFTGNYGYTF; cdr3_nt: TGCGCCAGTTTTACAGGGAACTATGGCTACACCTTC
d_call: TRBD1; clone_size: NA; j_call: TRBJ2-2; v_call: TRBV7-2; cdr3_aa: CASNNRGTNTGELFF; cdr3_nt: TGTGCCAGCAATAACAGGGGGACCAACACCGGGGAGCTGTTTTTT
d_call: NA; clone_size: NA; j_call: TRBJ2-5; v_call: TRBV27; cdr3_aa: CASSPVIQETQYF; cdr3_nt: TGTGCCAGCAGTCCCGTAATACAAGAGACCCAGTACTTC
d_call: NA; clone_size: NA; j_call: TRBJ1-2; v_call: TRBV28; cdr3_aa: CAIQSRARGGYTF; cdr3_nt: TGTGCCATTCAATCCCGGGCGAGAGGCGGCTACACCTTC
d_call: NA; clone_size: NA; j_call: TRBJ2-5; v_call: TRBV9; cdr3_aa: CASSLRGGFVQETQYF; cdr3_nt: TGTGCCAGCAGCCTTAGAGGGGGATTTGTGCAAGAGACCCAGTACTTC
d_call: TRBD1; clone_size: NA; j_call: TRBJ2-2; v_call: TRBV7-3; cdr3_aa: CASSSGQSNTGELFF; cdr3_nt: TGTGCCAGCAGCTCGGGACAGTCGAACACCGGGGAGCTGTTTTTT